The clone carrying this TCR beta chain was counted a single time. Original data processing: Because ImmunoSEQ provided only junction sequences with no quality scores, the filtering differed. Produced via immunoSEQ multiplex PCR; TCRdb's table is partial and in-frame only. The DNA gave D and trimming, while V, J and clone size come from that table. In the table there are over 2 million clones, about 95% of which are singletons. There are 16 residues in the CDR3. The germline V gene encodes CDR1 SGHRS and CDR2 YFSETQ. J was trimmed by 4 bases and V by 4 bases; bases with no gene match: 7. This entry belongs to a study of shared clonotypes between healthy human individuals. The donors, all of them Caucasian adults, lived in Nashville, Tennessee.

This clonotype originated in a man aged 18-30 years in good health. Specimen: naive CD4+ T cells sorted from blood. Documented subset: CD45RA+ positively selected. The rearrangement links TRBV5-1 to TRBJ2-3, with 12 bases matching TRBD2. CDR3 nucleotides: TGCGCCAGCAGCCCCGAACTAGCGGGGGGTGCAGATACGCAGTATTTT. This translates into CASSPELAGGADTQYF.